The rows below give T cell receptor beta chains drawn from one sample of a study of identical twins. TCRdb recomputed calls from the 5' RACE reads with MiXCR, one row per CDR3 protein. The sample carries hundreds of thousands of distinct CDR3 sequences, approximately 13% recorded once. These data are also associated with another study on yellow fever vaccine responses in identical twins.

The sample comprised PBMCs. The receptors shown here come from a woman in her late teens or twenties in good health. The CDR3 runs from the conserved cysteine through the conserved F or W. Fields, in order: D gene, V gene, clone size, J gene, CDR3 protein, CDR3 DNA. D genes are given only for firm matches. Not all rows give a size; the values are once, few, many and, for expanded clones, a class.

TRBD2	TRBV29-1	few	TRBJ2-7	CSVAGGDNEQYF	TGCAGCGTGGCGGGGGGGGACAACGAGCAGTACTTC
TRBD1	TRBV12-3/TRBV12-4	many	TRBJ2-3	CASSRQGLTDTQYF	TGTGCCAGCAGTCGACAGGGGCTGACAGATACGCAGTATTTT
.	TRBV5-4	many	TRBJ1-3	CASSFRGGTDTIYF	TGTGCCAGCAGCTTTCGGGGGGGCACGGACACCATATATTTT
.	TRBV29-1	many	TRBJ1-1	CSAEKGRPSPEAFF	TGCAGCGCTGAGAAGGGCAGGCCTTCCCCTGAAGCTTTCTTT
TRBD1	TRBV28	many	TRBJ2-3	CASSLTGGTTQYF	TGTGCCAGCAGTTTGACAGGGGGCACTACGCAGTATTTT
.	TRBV12-3/TRBV12-4	.	TRBJ2-5	CASREGTLQETQYF	TGTGCCAGCAGGGAGGGGACACTCCAAGAGACCCAGTACTTC
.	TRBV11-3	few	TRBJ2-5	CASSLVQIGAETQYF	TGTGCCAGCAGCTTAGTTCAGATCGGTGCCGAGACCCAGTACTTC
TRBD2	TRBV29-1	.	TRBJ2-1	CSVEDSGGEQFF	TGCAGCGTTGAAGACTCGGGGGGTGAGCAGTTCTTC
.	TRBV6-5	few	TRBJ2-1	CASSLDTNEQFF	TGTGCCAGCAGCTTGGACACCAATGAGCAGTTCTTC
.	TRBV4-1	.	TRBJ1-5	CASSQESQGWNQPQHF	TGCGCCAGCAGCCAAGAATCGCAGGGATGGAATCAGCCCCAGCATTTT
.	TRBV3-1	many	TRBJ1-1	CASSRGGMNTEAFF	TGTGCCAGCAGCAGGGGGGGGATGAACACTGAAGCTTTCTTT
TRBD1	TRBV10-3	few	TRBJ2-1	CAISISVPGQGLFSSYNEQFF	TGTGCCATCAGTATCTCCGTTCCGGGACAGGGCCTGTTTAGCTCCTACAATGAGCAGTTCTTC
.	TRBV5-1	.	TRBJ2-1	CASSSKDWDPDSEARLSSYNEQFF	TGCGCCAGCAGCTCCAAGGACTGGGACCCGGACAGTGAAGCCCGCCTCAGCTCCTACAATGAGCAGTTCTTC
TRBD1	TRBV7-9	few	TRBJ1-2	CASSSAGTGLSNYGYTF	TGTGCCAGCAGCTCTGCCGGGACAGGGCTTTCTAACTATGGCTACACCTTC
TRBD2	TRBV12-3/TRBV12-4	many	TRBJ2-2	CASRGRNTGELFF	TGTGCCAGCCGCGGGAGGAACACCGGGGAGCTGTTTTTT
.	TRBV5-1	few	TRBJ2-3	CASSLGAGRGPDTQYF	TGCGCCAGCAGCTTGGGGGCAGGGAGAGGCCCAGATACGCAGTATTTT
.	TRBV7-9	many	TRBJ1-2	CASSPAALPYGYTF	TGTGCCAGCAGCCCAGCAGCCCTCCCCTATGGCTACACCTTC
TRBD1	TRBV12-3/TRBV12-4	few	TRBJ2-4	CASRGQGAGHDIQYF	TGTGCCAGCAGAGGACAGGGGGCTGGTCATGACATTCAGTACTTC
.	TRBV11-3	.	TRBJ1-3	CASSPTTGSTIYF	TGTGCCAGCAGCCCGACGACAGGCAGCACCATATATTTT
.	TRBV29-1	.	TRBJ1-2	CSEKTGDGYTF	TGCAGTGAGAAGACGGGCGACGGCTACACCTTC
TRBD1	TRBV18	few	TRBJ2-7	CASSSLIYRDSPYEQYF	TGTGCCAGCTCATCTCTTATCTATCGGGACAGCCCCTACGAGCAGTACTTC
.	TRBV28	few	TRBJ2-7	CASSFPPTVPDYEQYF	TGTGCCAGCAGTTTCCCTCCGACTGTCCCGGACTACGAGCAGTACTTC
TRBD1	TRBV6-1	few	TRBJ1-5	CASSDWTGYQPQHF	TGTGCCAGCAGTGATTGGACAGGGTATCAGCCCCAGCATTTT
.	TRBV3-1	.	TRBJ2-5	CASSQARGGTQYF	TGTGCCAGCAGCCAAGCTCGCGGTGGGACCCAGTACTTC
.	TRBV2	few	TRBJ2-2	CASSLQQNTGELFF	TGTGCCAGCAGTCTCCAACAGAACACCGGGGAGCTGTTTTTT
.	TRBV9	few	TRBJ2-2	CASSVTWTNYNPNTGELFF	TGTGCCAGCAGCGTAACTTGGACTAACTACAACCCGAACACCGGGGAGCTGTTTTTT
TRBD1	TRBV12-3/TRBV12-4	few	TRBJ2-4	CASSLGTGVTNIQYF	TGTGCCAGCAGTTTAGGGACAGGGGTTACGAACATTCAGTACTTC
TRBD1	TRBV5-1	few	TRBJ1-3	CASSSGTGGGNTIYF	TGCGCCAGCAGCTCCGGGACAGGGGGTGGAAACACCATATATTTT
.	TRBV4-1	.	TRBJ1-1	CASSQAGANTEAFF	TGCGCCAGCAGCCAAGCCGGGGCGAACACTGAAGCTTTCTTT
TRBD2	TRBV20-1	.	TRBJ2-7	CSARPGLLSLEYF	TGCAGTGCTAGACCGGGACTACTGTCTCTGGAGTACTTC
.	TRBV20-1	few	TRBJ1-2	CSPGRIYGYTF	TGCAGCCCAGGCCGGATCTATGGCTACACCTTC
TRBD1	TRBV24-1	few	TRBJ1-5	CATSDDRGGSNQPQHF	TGTGCCACCAGTGACGACAGGGGAGGTAGCAATCAGCCCCAGCATTTT
.	TRBV24-1	few	TRBJ2-3	CATSDFKDTQYF	TGTGCCACCAGTGATTTTAAGGATACGCAGTATTTT
.	TRBV4-1	few	TRBJ2-3	CASSQDSLSTDTQYF	TGCGCCAGCAGCCAAGATTCCCTTAGCACAGATACGCAGTATTTT
.	TRBV7-9	many	TRBJ1-1	CASSLAGDREAFF	TGTGCCAGCAGCTTAGCAGGGGATAGAGAAGCTTTCTTT